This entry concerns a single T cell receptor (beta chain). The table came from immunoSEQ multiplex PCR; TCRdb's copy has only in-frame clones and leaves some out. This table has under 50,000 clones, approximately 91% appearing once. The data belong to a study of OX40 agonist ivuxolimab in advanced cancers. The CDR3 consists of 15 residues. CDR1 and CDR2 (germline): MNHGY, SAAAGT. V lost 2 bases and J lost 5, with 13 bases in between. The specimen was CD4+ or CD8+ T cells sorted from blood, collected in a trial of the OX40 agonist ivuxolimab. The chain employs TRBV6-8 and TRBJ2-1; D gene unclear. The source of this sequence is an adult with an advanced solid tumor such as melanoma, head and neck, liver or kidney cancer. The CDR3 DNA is TGTGCCAGCAGTTACGCGGCCCAGGAAGACAATGAGCAGTTCTTC. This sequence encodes CASSYAAQEDNEQFF.